This T cell receptor beta chain originates from a study of blood T cell repertoires in COVID-19. Study-wide context: Samples taken during acute and convalescent COVID-19 were collected in the United States, Italy and Spain.

Data came from immunoSEQ multiplex PCR; TCRdb stores just in-frame clones and leaves some out. This sample carries tens of thousands of clones, more than 75% of them seen once, and the ten largest clones take around 6.2%. Germline trimming cut 1 base from V and 4 bases from J; bases unmatched to any gene: 11. The germline gives CDR1 LGHNA, CDR2 YNFKEQ. The CDR3 totals 20 residues. The receptor was isolated from a human donor in a cohort sampled during active COVID-19. Sequenced: peripheral blood. The gene calls are TRBV4-2 and TRBJ2-3; TRBD2 matches at 16 bases. CDR3 in amino acids: CASSQASPGTSGGAADTQYF. The CDR3 DNA reads as TGTGCCAGCAGCCAAGCGAGTCCGGGGACTAGCGGGGGGGCCGCAGATACGCAGTATTTT.